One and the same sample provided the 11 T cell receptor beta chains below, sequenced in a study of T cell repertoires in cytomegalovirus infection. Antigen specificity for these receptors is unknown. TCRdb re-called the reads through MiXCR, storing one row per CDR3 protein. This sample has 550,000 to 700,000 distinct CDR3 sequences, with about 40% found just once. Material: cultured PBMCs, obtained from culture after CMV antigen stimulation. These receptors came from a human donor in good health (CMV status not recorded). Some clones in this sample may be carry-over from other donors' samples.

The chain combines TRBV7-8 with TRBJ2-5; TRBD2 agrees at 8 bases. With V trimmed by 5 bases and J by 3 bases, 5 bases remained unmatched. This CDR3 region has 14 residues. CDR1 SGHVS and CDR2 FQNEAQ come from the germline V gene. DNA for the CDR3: TGTGCCAGCAGCCTAAATAGCGGGGAAGAGACCCAGTACTTC. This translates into CASSLNSGEETQYF.

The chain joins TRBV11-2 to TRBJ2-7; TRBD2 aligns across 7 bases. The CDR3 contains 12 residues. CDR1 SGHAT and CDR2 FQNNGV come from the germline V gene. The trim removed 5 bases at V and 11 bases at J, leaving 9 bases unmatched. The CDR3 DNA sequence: TGTGCCAGCAGCGCCCCACTAGCGCCGGAGTACTTC. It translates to CASSAPLAPEYF.

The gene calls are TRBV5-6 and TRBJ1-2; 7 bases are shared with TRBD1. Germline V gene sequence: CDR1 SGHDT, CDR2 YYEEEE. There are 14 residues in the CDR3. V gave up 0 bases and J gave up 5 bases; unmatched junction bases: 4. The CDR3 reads CASSLDQGEYGYTF. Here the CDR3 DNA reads TGTGCCAGCAGCTTGGATCAGGGGGAGTATGGCTACACCTTC.

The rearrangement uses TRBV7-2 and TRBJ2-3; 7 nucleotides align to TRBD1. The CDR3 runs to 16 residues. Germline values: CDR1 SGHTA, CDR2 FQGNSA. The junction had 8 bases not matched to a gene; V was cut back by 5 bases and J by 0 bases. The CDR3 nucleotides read TGTGCCAGCAGCATACTGGAGACAGGGAGCACAGATACGCAGTATTTT. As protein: CASSILETGSTDTQYF.

The CDR3 DNA reads TGTGCCAGCAGCCCGGGTGGGGGGCTAGGCCAGCCCCAGCATTTT. Translated: CASSPGGGLGQPQHF. V is TRBV12-3 or TRBV12-4 and J is TRBJ1-5; maybe TRBD1 (6 bases). The CDR3 loop spans 15 amino acids. V lost 6 bases and J 7 bases, leaving 19 bases between the germline ends.

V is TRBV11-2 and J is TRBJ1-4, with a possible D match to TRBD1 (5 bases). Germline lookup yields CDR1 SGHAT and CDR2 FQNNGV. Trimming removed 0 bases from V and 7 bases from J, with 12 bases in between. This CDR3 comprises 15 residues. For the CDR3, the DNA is TGTGCCAGCAGCTTAGAACCAGGGCCTGGTGAAAAACTGTTTTTT. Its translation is CASSLEPGPGEKLFF. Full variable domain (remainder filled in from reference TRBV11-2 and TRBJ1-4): EAGVAQSPRYKIIEKRQSVAFWCNPISGHATLYWYQQILGQGPKLLIQFQNNGVVDDSQLPKDRFSAERLKGVDSTLKIQPAKLEDSAVYLCASSLEPGPGEKLFFGSGTQLSVL.

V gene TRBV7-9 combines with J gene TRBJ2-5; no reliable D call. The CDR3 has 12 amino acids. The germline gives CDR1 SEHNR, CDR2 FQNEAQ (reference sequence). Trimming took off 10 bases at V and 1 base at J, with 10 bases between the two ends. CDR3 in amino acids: CATQSSQETQYF. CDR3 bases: TGTGCCACCCAGAGCTCCCAAGAGACCCAGTACTTC.

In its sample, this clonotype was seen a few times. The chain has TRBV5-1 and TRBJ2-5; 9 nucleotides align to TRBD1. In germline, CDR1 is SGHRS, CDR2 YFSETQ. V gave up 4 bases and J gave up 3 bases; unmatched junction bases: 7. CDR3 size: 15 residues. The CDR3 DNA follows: TGCGCCAGCAGCGGAAGATGGACAGGGGAAGAGACCCAGTACTTC. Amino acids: CASSGRWTGEETQYF.

The chain's CDR3 is CASGLRPGGGLDEQFF. CDR3 DNA: TGTGCTAGTGGTTTAAGACCCGGGGGTGGGCTAGATGAGCAGTTCTTC. V is TRBV12-5 and J is TRBJ2-1, with a tentative D call TRBD2 (6 bases). Trimming pared 3 bases from V and 8 bases from J, leaving 20 bases between. Germline-derived CDR1 and CDR2 are LGHNT and FRNRAP. The CDR3 covers 16 residues.

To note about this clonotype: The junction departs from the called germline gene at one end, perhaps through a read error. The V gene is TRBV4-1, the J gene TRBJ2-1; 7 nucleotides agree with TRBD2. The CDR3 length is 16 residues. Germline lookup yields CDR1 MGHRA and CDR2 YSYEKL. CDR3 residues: CASSRPAGVTINEQFF. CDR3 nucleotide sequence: TGTGCCAGCAGCCGACCGGCGGGGGTCACAATCAATGAGCAGTTCTTC.

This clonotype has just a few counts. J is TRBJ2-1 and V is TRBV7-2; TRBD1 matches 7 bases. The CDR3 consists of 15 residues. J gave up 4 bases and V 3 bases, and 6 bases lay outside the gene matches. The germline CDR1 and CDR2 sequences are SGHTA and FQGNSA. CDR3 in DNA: TGTGCCAGCAGCTTCGACGGACAGGCTTACAATGAGCAGTTCTTC. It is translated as CASSFDGQAYNEQFF.